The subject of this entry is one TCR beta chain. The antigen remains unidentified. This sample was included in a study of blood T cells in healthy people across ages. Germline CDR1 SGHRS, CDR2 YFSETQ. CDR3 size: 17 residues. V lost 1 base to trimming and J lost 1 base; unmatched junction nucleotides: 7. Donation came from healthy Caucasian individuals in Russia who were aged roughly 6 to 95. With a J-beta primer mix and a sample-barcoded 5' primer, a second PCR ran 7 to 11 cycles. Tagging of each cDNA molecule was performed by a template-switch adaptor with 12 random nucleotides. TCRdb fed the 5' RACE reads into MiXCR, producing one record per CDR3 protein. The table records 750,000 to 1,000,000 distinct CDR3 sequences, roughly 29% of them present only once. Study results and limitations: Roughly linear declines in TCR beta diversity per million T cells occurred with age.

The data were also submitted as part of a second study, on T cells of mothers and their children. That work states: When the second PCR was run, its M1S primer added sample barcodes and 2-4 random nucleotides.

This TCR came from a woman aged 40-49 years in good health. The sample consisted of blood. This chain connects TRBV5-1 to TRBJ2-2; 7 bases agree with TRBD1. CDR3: CASSLYAGTENTGELFF. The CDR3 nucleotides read TGCGCCAGCAGCTTGTACGCCGGGACAGAGAACACCGGGGAGCTGTTTTTT. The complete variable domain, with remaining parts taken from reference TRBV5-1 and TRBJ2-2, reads KAGVTQTPRYLIKTRGQQVTLSCSPISGHRSVSWYQQTPGQGLQFLFEYFSETQRNKGNFPGRFSGRQFSNSRSEMNVSTLELGDSALYLCASSLYAGTENTGELFFGEGSRLTVL.